This is a list of T cell receptor beta chains from one sample in a study of cytomegalovirus exposure and HLA in healthy donors. Method: immunoSEQ multiplex PCR; TCRdb's copy keeps in-frame clones and lacks some. The data show roughly 140,000 clones, approximately 79% seen once. Sequencing was carried out using PBMCs. These receptors were obtained from a woman aged 35 to 49 in good health and CMV-seropositive. Both conserved end residues are part of each CDR3. Fields, in order: D gene, V gene, J gene, clone size, CDR3 protein, CDR3 DNA. D genes are given only for firm matches. Size is omitted from some rows. Given values are once, few, many or a class for expanded clones.

d_gene: -; v_gene: TRBV6-5; j_gene: TRBJ2-7; abundance: -; CDR3aa: CASRITGTYEQYF; CDR3nt: TGTGCCAGCAGAATCACAGGTACCTACGAGCAGTACTTC
d_gene: -; v_gene: TRBV7-2; j_gene: TRBJ2-3; abundance: -; CDR3aa: CASRRGVLAPGTDTQYF; CDR3nt: TGTGCCAGCAGACGCGGGGTACTAGCACCTGGTACAGATACGCAGTATTTT
d_gene: -; v_gene: TRBV6-5; j_gene: TRBJ2-7; abundance: -; CDR3aa: CASRQGLSGEQYF; CDR3nt: TGTGCCAGCAGACAGGGCCTCTCGGGCGAGCAGTACTTC
d_gene: -; v_gene: TRBV11-3; j_gene: TRBJ2-5; abundance: -; CDR3aa: CASSPGRTLQETQYF; CDR3nt: TGTGCCAGCAGCCCTGGTCGGACACTCCAAGAGACCCAGTACTTC
d_gene: -; v_gene: TRBV14; j_gene: TRBJ1-1; abundance: few; CDR3aa: CASSQVGGKTEAFF; CDR3nt: TGTGCCAGCAGCCAAGTGGGGGGTAAGACTGAAGCTTTCTTT
d_gene: TRBD2; v_gene: TRBV6-5; j_gene: TRBJ2-7; abundance: -; CDR3aa: CASRETSVSYEQYF; CDR3nt: TGTGCCAGCAGGGAGACTAGCGTGTCCTACGAGCAGTACTTC
d_gene: -; v_gene: TRBV5-4; j_gene: TRBJ2-7; abundance: few; CDR3aa: CASSLDTSLYEQYF; CDR3nt: TGTGCCAGCAGCTTGGACACCTCTCTCTACGAGCAGTACTTC
d_gene: TRBD1; v_gene: TRBV7-9; j_gene: TRBJ2-1; abundance: -; CDR3aa: CSSSTRTGNEQFF; CDR3nt: TGTTCCAGCAGCACCCGGACAGGGAATGAGCAGTTCTTC
d_gene: TRBD2; v_gene: TRBV7-9; j_gene: TRBJ2-6; abundance: -; CDR3aa: CSSSSQRDYWANVLTF; CDR3nt: TGTTCCAGCAGCTCTCAACGGGACTACTGGGCCAACGTCCTGACTTTC
d_gene: -; v_gene: TRBV7-9; j_gene: TRBJ1-1; abundance: -; CDR3aa: CASSLVEISTEAFF; CDR3nt: TGTGCCAGCAGCCTCGTTGAGATTAGCACTGAAGCTTTCTTT
d_gene: TRBD1; v_gene: TRBV19; j_gene: TRBJ2-5; abundance: once; CDR3aa: CASRPTGGPETQYF; CDR3nt: TGTGCCAGTAGACCAACAGGGGGCCCAGAGACCCAGTACTTC
d_gene: TRBD1; v_gene: TRBV7-6; j_gene: TRBJ2-7; abundance: -; CDR3aa: CASSGRGLHEQYF; CDR3nt: TGTGCCAGCAGCGGAAGGGGGCTCCACGAGCAGTACTTC
d_gene: TRBD1; v_gene: TRBV11-2; j_gene: TRBJ1-2; abundance: -; CDR3aa: CASSLEAQGDHYGYTF; CDR3nt: TGTGCCAGCAGCTTAGAGGCCCAGGGGGACCACTATGGCTACACCTTC
d_gene: -; v_gene: TRBV9; j_gene: TRBJ1-3; abundance: -; CDR3aa: CASSTQASGNTIYF; CDR3nt: TGTGCCAGCAGCACTCAGGCCTCTGGAAACACCATATATTTT
d_gene: -; v_gene: TRBV27; j_gene: TRBJ1-1; abundance: -; CDR3aa: CASRGRGAYTEAFF; CDR3nt: TGTGCCAGCAGGGGTCGGGGGGCGTACACTGAAGCTTTCTTT
d_gene: TRBD1; v_gene: TRBV28; j_gene: TRBJ2-7; abundance: -; CDR3aa: CASRGTGGFYEQYF; CDR3nt: TGTGCCAGCAGGGGGACAGGGGGGTTCTACGAGCAGTACTTC
d_gene: -; v_gene: TRBV6-1; j_gene: TRBJ2-7; abundance: -; CDR3aa: CASSAPRGYEQYF; CDR3nt: TGTGCCAGCAGCGCCCCCCGGGGTTACGAGCAGTACTTC
d_gene: -; v_gene: TRBV18; j_gene: TRBJ2-7; abundance: -; CDR3aa: CASSPSGGAYEQYF; CDR3nt: TGTGCCAGCTCCCCCAGCGGCGGAGCCTACGAGCAGTACTTC
d_gene: TRBD1; v_gene: TRBV6-5; j_gene: TRBJ2-7; abundance: few; CDR3aa: CASSYWETGAFEQYF; CDR3nt: TGTGCCAGCAGTTATTGGGAGACAGGGGCTTTCGAGCAGTACTTC
d_gene: TRBD1; v_gene: TRBV6-5; j_gene: TRBJ1-1; abundance: -; CDR3aa: CASSLPTGAEAFF; CDR3nt: TGTGCCAGCAGTCTTCCGACAGGGGCTGAAGCTTTCTTT
d_gene: -; v_gene: TRBV6-1; j_gene: TRBJ1-4; abundance: -; CDR3aa: CASSELAGPNEKLFF; CDR3nt: TGTGCCAGCAGTGAATTGGCAGGCCCTAATGAAAAACTGTTTTTT
d_gene: -; v_gene: TRBV28; j_gene: TRBJ2-3; abundance: -; CDR3aa: CASRAPPRVDTQYF; CDR3nt: TGTGCCAGCCGCGCCCCCCCCAGGGTAGATACGCAGTATTTT
d_gene: TRBD1; v_gene: TRBV2; j_gene: TRBJ1-1; abundance: -; CDR3aa: CASRGTVNTEAFF; CDR3nt: TGTGCCAGCAGGGGGACAGTGAACACTGAAGCTTTCTTT
d_gene: -; v_gene: TRBV19; j_gene: TRBJ1-2; abundance: once; CDR3aa: CASSSQIRDGYTF; CDR3nt: TGTGCCAGTAGTTCCCAGATCCGGGATGGCTACACCTTC
d_gene: -; v_gene: TRBV5-1; j_gene: TRBJ2-3; abundance: few; CDR3aa: CASSSENTDTQYF; CDR3nt: TGCGCCAGCAGCTCAGAAAACACAGATACGCAGTATTTT
d_gene: -; v_gene: TRBV6-1; j_gene: TRBJ2-7; abundance: -; CDR3aa: CATSARGYEQYF; CDR3nt: TGTGCCACATCAGCGCGGGGCTACGAGCAGTACTTC
d_gene: -; v_gene: TRBV6-5; j_gene: TRBJ2-1; abundance: few; CDR3aa: CASSYSAHNEQFF; CDR3nt: TGTGCCAGCAGTTACTCGGCCCACAATGAGCAGTTCTTC
d_gene: -; v_gene: TRBV6-1; j_gene: TRBJ2-7; abundance: -; CDR3aa: CASSDFQREQYF; CDR3nt: TGTGCCAGCAGTGATTTTCAACGGGAGCAGTACTTC
d_gene: -; v_gene: TRBV6-5; j_gene: TRBJ2-1; abundance: -; CDR3aa: CASSYVRLGVNEQFF; CDR3nt: TGTGCCAGCAGTTACGTTCGACTAGGTGTCAATGAGCAGTTCTTC
d_gene: -; v_gene: TRBV6-5; j_gene: TRBJ2-7; abundance: -; CDR3aa: CASSSDYEQYF; CDR3nt: TGTGCCAGCAGTTCAGACTACGAGCAGTACTTC
d_gene: -; v_gene: TRBV28; j_gene: TRBJ2-1; abundance: -; CDR3aa: CASSSHRGNNYNEQFF; CDR3nt: TGTGCCAGCAGTTCCCACCGGGGGAATAACTACAATGAGCAGTTCTTC
d_gene: -; v_gene: TRBV29-1; j_gene: TRBJ2-5; abundance: -; CDR3aa: CSVLTLGTQYF; CDR3nt: TGCAGCGTGCTGACACTAGGTACCCAGTACTTC
d_gene: -; v_gene: TRBV7-9; j_gene: TRBJ2-7; abundance: -; CDR3aa: CASSLRGQGSEQYF; CDR3nt: TGTGCCAGCAGCTTACGCGGCCAAGGGAGCGAGCAGTACTTC
d_gene: TRBD1; v_gene: TRBV9; j_gene: TRBJ1-1; abundance: few; CDR3aa: CASSGDRVGNTEAFF; CDR3nt: TGTGCCAGCAGCGGCGACAGGGTGGGGAACACTGAAGCTTTCTTT
d_gene: TRBD1; v_gene: TRBV6-6; j_gene: TRBJ2-1; abundance: -; CDR3aa: CASTSRITGGRNEQFF; CDR3nt: TGTGCCAGCACCTCAAGAATTACAGGGGGCAGAAATGAGCAGTTCTTC
d_gene: -; v_gene: TRBV6-1; j_gene: TRBJ2-2; abundance: -; CDR3aa: CASSGRVTGELFF; CDR3nt: TGTGCCAGCAGTGGTCGGGTCACCGGGGAGCTGTTTTTT
d_gene: TRBD1; v_gene: TRBV6-6; j_gene: TRBJ2-7; abundance: -; CDR3aa: CASSDPLKQGEQYF; CDR3nt: TGTGCCAGCAGTGACCCGCTAAAACAGGGGGAGCAGTACTTC
d_gene: -; v_gene: TRBV2; j_gene: TRBJ1-3; abundance: -; CDR3aa: CASSGGLLKRNTIYF; CDR3nt: TGTGCCAGCAGCGGGGGTCTCCTTAAGCGAAACACCATATATTTT
d_gene: -; v_gene: TRBV10-3; j_gene: TRBJ1-1; abundance: few; CDR3aa: CATGGPSNTEAFF; CDR3nt: TGTGCCACCGGGGGGCCTTCGAACACTGAAGCTTTCTTT
d_gene: -; v_gene: TRBV2; j_gene: TRBJ1-5; abundance: -; CDR3aa: CASGGGFNQPQHF; CDR3nt: TGTGCCAGCGGGGGGGGGTTCAATCAGCCCCAGCATTTT
d_gene: -; v_gene: TRBV11-2; j_gene: TRBJ2-1; abundance: -; CDR3aa: CASTEPELALYNEQFF; CDR3nt: TGTGCCAGCACCGAACCGGAGTTAGCGTTATACAATGAGCAGTTCTTC
d_gene: TRBD1; v_gene: TRBV27; j_gene: TRBJ1-4; abundance: -; CDR3aa: CASSQGQGQGEKLFF; CDR3nt: TGTGCCAGCAGTCAAGGACAGGGGCAGGGTGAAAAACTGTTTTTT
d_gene: -; v_gene: TRBV5-1; j_gene: TRBJ1-1; abundance: -; CDR3aa: CASSLQALMNTEAFF; CDR3nt: TGCGCCAGCAGCTTGCAGGCCCTCATGAACACTGAAGCTTTCTTT
d_gene: TRBD1; v_gene: TRBV5-5; j_gene: TRBJ1-3; abundance: -; CDR3aa: CASSPPGQGAFGNTIYF; CDR3nt: TGTGCCAGCAGCCCCCCGGGACAGGGGGCGTTTGGAAACACCATATATTTT
d_gene: TRBD1; v_gene: TRBV9; j_gene: TRBJ1-4; abundance: few; CDR3aa: CASSGGPGQPPEKLFF; CDR3nt: TGTGCCAGCAGCGGGGGACCGGGACAGCCACCTGAAAAACTGTTTTTT
d_gene: -; v_gene: TRBV18; j_gene: TRBJ1-2; abundance: -; CDR3aa: CASSQGSNYGYTF; CDR3nt: TGTGCCAGCTCCCAGGGTTCTAACTATGGCTACACCTTC
d_gene: -; v_gene: TRBV10-3; j_gene: TRBJ1-1; abundance: -; CDR3aa: CAISEATMGEAFF; CDR3nt: TGTGCCATCAGTGAGGCGACAATGGGTGAAGCTTTCTTT
d_gene: -; v_gene: TRBV9; j_gene: TRBJ1-2; abundance: few; CDR3aa: CASSAFRAGAGYTF; CDR3nt: TGTGCCAGCAGCGCATTCCGCGCGGGGGCTGGCTACACCTTC
d_gene: -; v_gene: TRBV5-1; j_gene: TRBJ2-7; abundance: -; CDR3aa: CASSSQGYEQYF; CDR3nt: TGCGCCAGCAGCTCACAGGGATACGAGCAGTACTTC
d_gene: TRBD2; v_gene: TRBV2; j_gene: TRBJ2-1; abundance: few; CDR3aa: CASRILSGGPPYEQFF; CDR3nt: TGTGCCAGCAGGATACTTAGCGGGGGTCCGCCTTATGAGCAGTTCTTC